The clone carrying this T cell receptor beta chain was observed many times. Its cognate antigen is unknown. The entry originates in a study of T cells in Graves' hyperthyroidism and ophthalmopathy. Study in general: Before treatment of any kind, peripheral blood was taken at initial diagnosis. Findings and limits, study-wide: Blood held most thyroid clonotypes expanded above 0.001 frequency. The model predicted ophthalmopathy a median around six months before onset.

Amplification of TCR beta CDR3 regions was performed using RNA transcripts as template. HTBI primers were employed in a first-round RT-PCR of the TCR CDR3. TCRdb re-analysed the multiplex PCR reads in MiXCR, keeping a single row per CDR3 protein. The sample yields approximately 400,000 distinct CDR3 sequences, 19% seen once. Trimming took 8 bases from V and 3 from J, leaving 16 bases between them. CDR1 and CDR2 (germline): MNHNS, SASEGT. The CDR3 runs 14 residues. Each 10 ml fresh peripheral blood draw supplied the PBMCs. The sequenced sample consisted of blood. This chain links TRBV6-1 with TRBJ1-2; perhaps TRBD1 as D (5 bases). The clonotype comes from a woman between 18 and 29 years old with Graves' hyperthyroidism. The CDR3 bases are TGTGCCAGCTCCAAGGGGTGGGATTACTATGGCTACACCTTC. This encodes CASSKGWDYYGYTF.